This TCR beta chain emerged from a study of blood T cells in healthy people across ages. Peripheral blood samples of roughly 9.8 milliliters were drawn from each donor. This clonotype was counted ten times or more. Losses at the gene ends were 0 bases for V and 0 bases for J; bases not matched to a gene: 7. The CDR3 contains 18 residues. A second PCR, run for about 6 to 12 cycles, used a sample-barcoded 5' primer plus a J-beta primer mix. MiXCR, applied by TCRdb to the 5' RACE reads, yields one record per CDR3 protein. Among under 950,000 distinct CDR3 sequences listed, approximately 21% were seen once.

The TCR was taken from a man aged 65 to 79 in good health. The V gene is TRBV12-3 or TRBV12-4, the J gene TRBJ2-1, with TRBD2 matching over 8 bases. The sample taken for sequencing was blood. This CDR3 reads CASSLALTSDSSYNEQFF. Here the CDR3 DNA reads TGTGCCAGCAGTTTAGCGCTGACTAGCGACAGCTCCTACAATGAGCAGTTCTTC.